Shown below are 24 T cell receptor beta chains from a single sample sequenced in a study of regulatory T cells in long-lasting Graves disease. Arm-PCR of CDR3 regions with iRepertoire HTBI primers generated TCR beta libraries. Each CDR3 protein gets one entry after TCRdb re-called the multiplex PCR reads with MiXCR. The table records 500,000 or so distinct CDR3 sequences, roughly 16% of them present only once. Stated time point: newly diagnosed GD, antithyroid drugs for less than 3 months. PBMC-extracted RNA yielded the TCR library. This sample was shared with a second study, whose subject was T cells in Graves' hyperthyroidism and ophthalmopathy.

Material: peripheral blood mononuclear cells (PBMCs), obtained at new diagnosis, from a patient treated with antithyroid drugs. The receptors come from a middle-aged man with Graves disease.

The chain carries TRBV5-1 and TRBJ1-6; 7 bases map to TRBD1. Germline CDR1 is SGHRS and CDR2 is YFSETQ. V shed 0 bases, J shed 9 bases, and the junction held 3 bases outside the gene matches. The CDR3 extends over 14 amino acids. In DNA, the CDR3 is TGCGCCAGCAGCTTGGGACAGGGAATTTCACCCCTCCACTTT. It codes for CASSLGQGISPLHF.

In this sample, this clonotype turned up many times. V gene TRBV11-1 combines with J gene TRBJ2-7; the D gene could be TRBD1 or TRBD2 (5 bases each). Per germline, CDR1 SGHAT and CDR2 FQDESV (reference sequence). The V and J ends lost 6 bases and 3 bases respectively, with 12 bases between them. The CDR3 has 13 residues. CDR3 loop: CASRPADIYEQYF. The CDR3 bases are TGTGCCAGCAGACCAGCGGACATCTACGAGCAGTACTTC.

This clonotype was counted only a few times. The rearrangement uses TRBV7-9 and TRBJ2-7; D uncertain. V gave up 5 bases and J gave up 2 bases, with 16 bases separating them. The CDR3 has 15 residues. The germline gives CDR1 SEHNR, CDR2 FQNEAQ (reference sequence). The CDR3 nucleotides are TGTGCCAGCAGCCCCGCCGGAGCCGGGCCCTACGAGCAGTACTTC. Translation: CASSPAGAGPYEQYF.

In its sample, this clonotype was seen many times. The chain uses TRBV7-9 and TRBJ2-2; possible D gene TRBD1, 5 bases. The V gene lost 4 bases and the J gene lost 6 bases, with 9 bases spanning the gap. CDR3 length equals 13 residues. Germline V lookup: CDR1 SEHNR, CDR2 FQNEAQ (reference sequence). The CDR3 coding sequence is TGTGCCAGCAGCTCTGTAGGGGCCGGGGAGCTGTTTTTT. Translating it yields CASSSVGAGELFF.

This clonotype was found a few times. This sequence joins TRBV20-1 and TRBJ2-5, with D possibly matching TRBD2 (5 bases). The CDR3 loop spans 17 amino acids. Per germline, CDR1 DFQATT and CDR2 SNEGSKA (reference sequence). The germline V and J ends were trimmed by 1 base and 5 bases, with 23 bases remaining between them. The CDR3, as DNA: TGCAGTGCTAGAGTAGACTACCCCGCACCGCGAGGGGAGACCCAGTACTTC. This translates into CSARVDYPAPRGETQYF.

This clonotype was detected ten times or more. This chain uses TRBV12-3 or TRBV12-4 with TRBJ2-3; 9 nucleotides line up with TRBD2. V shed 5 bases and J 6 bases; nucleotides not matched to a gene: 9. The CDR3 covers 15 residues. The CDR3 DNA reads TGTGCCAGCAGTAGCCCGGGACTAGCAGTGGATACGCAGTATTTT. Protein product: CASSSPGLAVDTQYF.

V usage is TRBV15 and J usage is TRBJ2-7, with D possibly matching TRBD2 (6 bases). Germline CDR1 and CDR2: LNHNV and YYDKDF (reference sequence). The CDR3 is 14 amino acids. Trimming took off 1 base at V and 5 bases at J, with 12 bases between the two ends. The CDR3 is CATSRVGIADEQYF. The CDR3 nucleotides are TGTGCCACCAGCAGAGTAGGCATAGCGGACGAGCAGTACTTC.

V usage is TRBV15 and J usage is TRBJ1-5; a possible D gene is TRBD1 (6 bases). The CDR3 runs to 16 residues. The V end lost 0 bases, the J end lost 4 bases, and 13 bases lay between the germline ends. Germline assignment: CDR1 LNHNV and CDR2 YYDKDF (reference sequence). CDR3 sequence (DNA): TGTGCCACCAGCAGAGATCAGACGGGGGCGAATCAGCCCCAGCATTTT. It yields the protein CATSRDQTGANQPQHF.

This clonotype was seen ten or more times. The V call is TRBV12-5, the J call TRBJ1-2; D is possibly TRBD1 (5 bases). Germline CDR1 is LGHNT and CDR2 is FRNRAP. Trimming pared 6 bases from V and 4 bases from J, leaving 18 bases between. This CDR3 region has 15 residues. CDR3 loop: CASGLKKDNGYGYTF. The CDR3 bases are TGTGCTAGTGGCCTAAAAAAGGACAACGGCTATGGCTACACCTTC.

This clonotype has a handful of counts. The V and J genes are TRBV20-1 and TRBJ2-3; no reliable D call. V was trimmed by 2 bases and J by 4 bases, leaving 13 bases between them. The germline V gene has CDR1 DFQATT and CDR2 SNEGSKA (reference sequence). CDR3 size: 14 residues. CDR3 loop: CSARKPYSPDTQYF. The CDR3 region has the DNA TGCAGTGCTAGAAAACCCTACTCCCCAGATACGCAGTATTTT.

There are many counts of this clonotype. The rearrangement joins TRBV12-3 or TRBV12-4 to TRBJ2-3; TRBD2 aligns across 11 bases. Trimming removed 5 bases from V and 5 bases from J; junction bases left unmatched: 6. The CDR3 length is 15 residues. The DNA for the CDR3 is TGTGCCAGCAGTCATAGCGGGAGGGCCAAAGATACGCAGTATTTT. Encoded protein: CASSHSGRAKDTQYF.

This clonotype was picked up many times. The rearrangement uses TRBV20-1 and TRBJ1-1, with D unclear. Germline V gene sequence: CDR1 DFQATT, CDR2 SNEGSKA (reference sequence). CDR3 length equals 12 residues. V was trimmed by 7 bases and J by 3 bases, leaving 12 bases between them. CDR3 sequence (DNA): TGCAGTGTATCGTGGTCCGACACTGAAGCTTTCTTT. Its protein is CSVSWSDTEAFF.

The chain joins TRBV13 to TRBJ1-4, with 7 bases lining up with TRBD1. J gave up 7 bases and V 3 bases, and 8 bases lay outside the gene matches. The CDR3 covers 15 residues. Germline V gene data show CDR1 as PRHDT and CDR2 as FYEKMQ (reference sequence). The CDR3 loop is CASSLYRGSGEKLFF. The CDR3 DNA reads TGTGCCAGCAGCTTGTACAGGGGATCGGGTGAAAAACTGTTTTTT.

This clonotype was found many times. This chain joins TRBV12-3 or TRBV12-4 and TRBJ2-3; 9 bases fit TRBD1. J was trimmed by 1 base and V by 2 bases; bases with no gene match: 1. The CDR3 contains 15 residues. Written as DNA, the CDR3 is TGTGCCAGCAGTTTAAGGACAGGGGGCACAGATACGCAGTATTTT. Translation: CASSLRTGGTDTQYF.

This clonotype was seen only a few times. V usage is TRBV29-1 and J usage is TRBJ2-1; 7 positions match TRBD2. Germline CDR1 is SQVTM and CDR2 is ANQGSEA. V gave up 2 bases and J gave up 9 bases; unmatched junction bases: 4. CDR3 size: 12 residues. Here the CDR3 reads CSVEKGGSEQFF. CDR3 in DNA: TGCAGCGTTGAAAAGGGCGGGAGTGAGCAGTTCTTC.

In this sample, this clonotype turned up many times. The chain combines TRBV30 with TRBJ2-1; no clear D gene. CDR1 and CDR2 from the germline V gene are GTSNPN and SVGIG (reference sequence). V was pared by 0 bases and J by 9 bases, with 9 bases between. The CDR3 consists of 12 residues. Here the CDR3 reads CAWSVRSSEQFF. The CDR3 DNA reads as TGTGCCTGGAGTGTCCGTTCGAGTGAGCAGTTCTTC.

This clonotype was counted at least ten times. This sequence joins TRBV12-5 and TRBJ2-7, with D maybe TRBD2 (6 bases). Germline V lookup: CDR1 LGHNT, CDR2 FRNRAP. V was pared by 0 bases and J by 5 bases, with 17 bases between. The CDR3 length is 16 residues. The CDR3 coding sequence is TGTGCTAGTGGTTTGGTACTGGGTGGAGGGAAACACGAGCAGTACTTC. Protein product: CASGLVLGGGKHEQYF.

This clonotype was seen at least ten times. This sequence joins TRBV20-1 and TRBJ2-3; D remains ambiguous. Germline values: CDR1 DFQATT, CDR2 SNEGSKA (reference sequence). V gave up 0 bases and J gave up 2 bases, with 12 bases separating them. The CDR3 has 15 amino acids. This CDR3 is CSAREVRGFTDTQYF. As DNA, the CDR3 is TGCAGTGCTAGAGAGGTCCGCGGCTTCACAGATACGCAGTATTTT.

This clonotype was seen repeatedly, ten times or more. V gene TRBV28 combines with J gene TRBJ2-7; 7 positions match TRBD1. CDR1 MDHEN and CDR2 SYDVKM come from the germline V gene. The CDR3 sequence is 14 residues long. V lost 1 base and J lost 3; bases outside the gene matches: 3. This CDR3 reads CASSLSDRYYEQYF. The CDR3 DNA is TGTGCCAGCAGTTTATCGGACAGGTACTACGAGCAGTACTTC.

The chain joins TRBV2 to TRBJ1-1; 11 bases match TRBD1. From germline, CDR1 is SNHLY and CDR2 FYNNEI. CDR3 length: 15 amino acids. Trimming at V came to 6 bases and at J to 2 bases, leaving 5 bases not matched to a gene. Written as DNA, the CDR3 is TGTGCCAGCAGCGGACAGGGGGCGAAAAACACTGAAGCTTTCTTT. The encoded protein is CASSGQGAKNTEAFF.

With respect to this clonotype: This probably arose from a read error, given a far larger clone one base away. The rearrangement links TRBV11-3 to TRBJ2-7; unclear D gene. Looked up from germline, CDR1 is SGHNT and CDR2 is YENEEA. The CDR3 covers 13 residues. Trimming shortened V by 1 base and J by 7 bases, and 11 bases separated the two germline ends. CDR3 DNA: TGTGCCAGCAGCTTAGTACCCTACAATGAGCAGTACTTC. It codes for CASSLVPYNEQYF.

This clonotype was recorded many times. The chain has TRBV7-9 and TRBJ2-7; tentatively, D is TRBD1 or TRBD2 (5 bases each). The CDR3 loop spans 12 amino acids. V shed 4 bases and J shed 6 bases, with 10 bases lying between them. Germline V gene lookup returns CDR1 SEHNR and CDR2 FQNEAQ (reference sequence). The chain's CDR3 is CASSSQGAEQYF. The CDR3, as DNA: TGTGCCAGCAGCTCCCAGGGAGCCGAGCAGTACTTC.

This clonotype was counted at least ten times. The genes are TRBV20-1 and TRBJ2-3, with 9 bases lining up with TRBD2. Germline CDR1 reads DFQATT; CDR2 reads SNEGSKA (reference sequence). V shed 2 bases and J 1 base; nucleotides not matched to a gene: 1. CDR3 length: 14 residues. CDR3 sequence reads: CSARRLAGTDTQYF. The CDR3 bases are TGCAGTGCTAGACGACTAGCGGGCACAGATACGCAGTATTTT.

This clonotype has just a few counts. V usage is TRBV12-5 and J usage is TRBJ2-1; TRBD1 agrees at 9 bases. The V gene end was trimmed by 2 bases and the J gene end by 6 bases; junction bases not matched to a gene: 11. The CDR3 is made up of 17 amino acids. Germline V gene sequence: CDR1 LGHNT, CDR2 FRNRAP. CDR3 DNA: TGTGCTAGTGGTTTGAACCCGACAGGGGGAATATTCAATGAGCAGTTCTTC. It specifies CASGLNPTGGIFNEQFF.